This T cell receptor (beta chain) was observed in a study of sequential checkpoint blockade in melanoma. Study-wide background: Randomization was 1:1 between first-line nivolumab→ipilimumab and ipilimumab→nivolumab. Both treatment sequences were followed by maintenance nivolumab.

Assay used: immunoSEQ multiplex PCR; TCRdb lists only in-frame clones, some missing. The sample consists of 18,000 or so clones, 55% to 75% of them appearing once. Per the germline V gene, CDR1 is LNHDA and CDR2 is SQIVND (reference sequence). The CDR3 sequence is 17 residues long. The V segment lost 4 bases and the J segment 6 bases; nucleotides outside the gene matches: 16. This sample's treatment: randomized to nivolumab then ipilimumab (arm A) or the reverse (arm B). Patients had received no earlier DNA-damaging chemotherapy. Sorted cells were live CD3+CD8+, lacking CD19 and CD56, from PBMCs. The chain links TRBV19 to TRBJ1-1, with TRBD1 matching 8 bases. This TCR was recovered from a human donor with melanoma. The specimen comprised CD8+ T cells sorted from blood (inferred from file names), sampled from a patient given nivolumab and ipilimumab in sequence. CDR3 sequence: CASSTLTGERESSEAFF. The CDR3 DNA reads TGTGCCAGTAGTACCCTGACAGGGGAGCGAGAGAGCTCTGAAGCTTTCTTT.